This TCR beta chain was recorded in a study of breast tumors, draining lymph nodes, adjacent tissues. From the multiplex PCR reads, TCRdb called clonotypes with MiXCR, one entry per CDR3 protein. Of 200,000 to 250,000 distinct CDR3 sequences listed, nearly 35% are singletons. This clonotype was observed at least ten times. Samples came from axillary lymph nodes draining the breast cancer. The germline V gene encodes CDR1 DFQATT and CDR2 SNEGSKA (reference sequence). The trim removed 1 base at V and 9 bases at J, leaving 6 bases unmatched. CDR3 length: 15 residues. The V gene is TRBV20-1, the J gene TRBJ2-1; 13 positions match TRBD2. Material for sequencing was axillary lymph node tissue. The receptor was isolated from a female donor with breast cancer. Some clones in this sample may be carry-over from other donors' samples. The CDR3 coding sequence is TGCAGTGCTAGAGCGGGACTAGCGGGGTTGGGTGAGCAGTTCTTC. This codes for CSARAGLAGLGEQFF.